Each of the 3 T cell receptor beta chains below was sequenced from the same sample in a study of control samples from healthy donors and cancer patients. Measured with immunoSEQ multiplex PCR; TCRdb has only the in-frame clones, and not every one. The table includes over 100,000 clones, 70% to 90% detected once. Sequenced sample: blood. These TCRs come from a man aged 40-49 years in good health.

This clone has only one observation. This sequence joins TRBV7-2 and TRBJ2-3, with 7 positions matching TRBD2. The germline gives CDR1 SGHTA, CDR2 FQGNSA. There are 17 residues in the CDR3. The junction had 8 bases not matched to a gene; V was cut back by 2 bases and J by 0 bases. This CDR3 reads CASSLSVGGLSTDTQYF. The DNA for the CDR3 is TGTGCCAGCAGCTTATCCGTCGGGGGGTTGAGCACAGATACGCAGTATTTT.

This clone was counted between two and nine times. The gene calls are TRBV25-1 and TRBJ1-6; D is ambiguous. The CDR3 has 16 amino acids. Germline-derived CDR1 and CDR2 are MGHDK and SYGVNS. V lost 3 bases to trimming and J lost 1 base, with 10 bases between them. The CDR3 loop is CASSDRSTSYNSPLHF. CDR3 coding DNA: TGTGCCAGCAGTGATAGGTCGACGTCCTATAATTCACCCCTCCACTTT. The whole variable domain, remainder taken from reference TRBV25-1 and TRBJ1-6, is EADIYQTPRYLVIGTGKKITLECSQTMGHDKMYWYQQDPGMELHLIHYSYGVNSTEKGDLSSESTVSRIRTEHFPLTLESARPSHTSQYLCASSDRSTSYNSPLHFGNGTRLTVT.

The V call is TRBV10-2, the J call TRBJ1-5, with D unresolved. The length of the CDR3 is 15 residues. Trimming removed 6 bases at V and 2 bases at J, with 14 bases between. The V gene's germline CDR1 is WSHSY and CDR2 SAAADI. The CDR3 sequence is CASSRTVAGNQPQHF. CDR3 sequence (DNA): TGCGCCAGCAGCAGAACGGTAGCTGGCAATCAGCCCCAGCATTTT.